The entry below gives a single T cell receptor (beta chain) sequence along with its context. The antigen is unknown. This specimen belongs to a study of cytomegalovirus exposure and HLA in healthy donors. Findings of the study overall: A few CMV-associated chains were confirmed in vitro to be specific for CMV antigens. Rare TCR sequences dominated, though some public TCRs recurred in many donors. Listed as cytomegalovirus-associated were 150 or so TCR beta chains.

The CDR3 covers 15 residues. Germline V lookup: CDR1 SNHLY, CDR2 FYNNEI. The V gene lost 4 bases and the J gene lost 0 bases, with 10 bases spanning the gap. The data were produced by immunoSEQ multiplex PCR, yet TCRdb's version contains in-frame clones alone and is incomplete. The top ten clones hold 1.5% to 2% of a sample with over 120,000 clones, 94% of them seen once. The sequencing sample was made of PBMCs. This clonotype originated in a man between 18 and 29 years old in good health and CMV-seropositive. This chain connects TRBV2 to TRBJ1-5, with D tentatively TRBD1 (5 bases). CDR3: CASSGGLNSNQPQHF. CDR3 bases: TGTGCCAGCAGTGGGGGACTGAATAGCAATCAGCCCCAGCATTTT.